Described below is a single TCR beta chain sequence and its context. The antigen is undetermined. The source of the sample is a study of cytomegalovirus exposure and HLA in healthy donors. General observations from the study: Donor immune exposure was known only as CMV serostatus.

Amplification used 60 Vbeta primers and 13 Jbeta primers. Clones were sequenced by immunoSEQ multiplex PCR, and TCRdb holds only the in-frame ones, with some missing. The sample lists roughly 180,000 clones, 70% to 80% occurring once. The CDR3 is 11 residues long. CDR1 and CDR2 (germline): MNHNY, SVGAGI (reference sequence). V was clipped by 6 bases and J by 13 bases, with 14 bases between them. The receptor's source is a man between 18 and 29 years old in good health and CMV-seronegative. Sample: PBMCs. The chain combines TRBV6-6 with TRBJ2-3; D might be TRBD2 (7 bases). CDR3 residues: CASSARGPEYF. The CDR3 DNA reads as TGTGCCAGCAGCGCGCGGGGGCCGGAGTATTTT.